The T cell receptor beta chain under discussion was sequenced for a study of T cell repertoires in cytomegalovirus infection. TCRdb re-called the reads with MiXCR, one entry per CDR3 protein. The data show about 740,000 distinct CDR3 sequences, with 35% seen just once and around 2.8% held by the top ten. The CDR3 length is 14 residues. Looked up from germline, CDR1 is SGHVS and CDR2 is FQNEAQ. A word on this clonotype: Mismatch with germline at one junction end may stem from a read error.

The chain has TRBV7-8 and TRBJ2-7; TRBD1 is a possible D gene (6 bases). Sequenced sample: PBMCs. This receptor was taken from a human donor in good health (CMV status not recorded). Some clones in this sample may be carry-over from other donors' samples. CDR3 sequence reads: CASSQPRDKHEHYF. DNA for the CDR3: TGTGCCAGCAGCCAGCCCAGGGACAAACACGAGCATTACTTC.